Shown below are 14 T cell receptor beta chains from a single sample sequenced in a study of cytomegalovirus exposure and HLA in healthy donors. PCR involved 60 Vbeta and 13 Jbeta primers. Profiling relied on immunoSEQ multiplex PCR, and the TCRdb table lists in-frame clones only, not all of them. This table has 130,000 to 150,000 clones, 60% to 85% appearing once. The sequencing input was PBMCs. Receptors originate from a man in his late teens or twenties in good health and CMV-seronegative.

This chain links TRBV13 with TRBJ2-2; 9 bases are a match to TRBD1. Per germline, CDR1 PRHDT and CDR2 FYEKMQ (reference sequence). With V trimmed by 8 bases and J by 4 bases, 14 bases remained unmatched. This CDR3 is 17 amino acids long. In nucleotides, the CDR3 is TGTGCCAGCGCGGGGACAGGGCGTACAATGGCCACCGGGGAGCTGTTTTTT. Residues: CASAGTGRTMATGELFF.

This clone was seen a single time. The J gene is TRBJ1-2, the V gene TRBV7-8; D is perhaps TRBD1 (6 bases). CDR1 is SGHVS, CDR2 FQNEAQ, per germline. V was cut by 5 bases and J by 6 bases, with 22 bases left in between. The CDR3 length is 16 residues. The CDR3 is CASSIVTGKFENGYTF. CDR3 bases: TGTGCCAGCAGCATCGTAACAGGGAAGTTTGAAAATGGCTACACCTTC.

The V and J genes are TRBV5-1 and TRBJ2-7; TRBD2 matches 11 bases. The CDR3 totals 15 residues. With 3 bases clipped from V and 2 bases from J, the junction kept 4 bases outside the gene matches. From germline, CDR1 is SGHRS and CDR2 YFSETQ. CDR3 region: CASSSTSGDTYEQYF. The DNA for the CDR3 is TGCGCCAGCAGCTCGACTAGCGGGGATACCTACGAGCAGTACTTC.

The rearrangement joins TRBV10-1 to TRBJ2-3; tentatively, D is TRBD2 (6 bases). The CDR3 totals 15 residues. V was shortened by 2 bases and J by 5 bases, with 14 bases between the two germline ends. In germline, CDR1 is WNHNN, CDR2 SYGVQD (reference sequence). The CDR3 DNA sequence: TGCGCCAGCAGTGAGAGTGGGGGGTTACAAGATACGCAGTATTTT. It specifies CASSESGGLQDTQYF.

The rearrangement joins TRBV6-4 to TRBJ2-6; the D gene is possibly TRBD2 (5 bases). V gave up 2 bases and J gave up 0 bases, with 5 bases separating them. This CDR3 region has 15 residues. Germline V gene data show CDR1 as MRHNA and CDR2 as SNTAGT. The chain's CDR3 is CASSDTSSGANVLTF. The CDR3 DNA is TGTGCCAGCAGTGACACTAGCTCTGGGGCCAACGTCCTGACTTTC.

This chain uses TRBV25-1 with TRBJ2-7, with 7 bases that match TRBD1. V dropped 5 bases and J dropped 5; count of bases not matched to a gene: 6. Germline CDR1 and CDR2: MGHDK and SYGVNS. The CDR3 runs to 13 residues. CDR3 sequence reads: CASSWNRGHEQYF. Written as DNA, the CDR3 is TGTGCCAGCAGTTGGAACAGGGGCCACGAGCAGTACTTC.

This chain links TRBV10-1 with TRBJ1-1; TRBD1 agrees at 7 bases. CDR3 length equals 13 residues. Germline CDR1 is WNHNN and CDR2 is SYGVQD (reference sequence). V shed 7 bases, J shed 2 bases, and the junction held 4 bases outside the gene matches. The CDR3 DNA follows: TGCGCCAGCAAGGGACAGCCTAACACTGAAGCTTTCTTT. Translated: CASKGQPNTEAFF.

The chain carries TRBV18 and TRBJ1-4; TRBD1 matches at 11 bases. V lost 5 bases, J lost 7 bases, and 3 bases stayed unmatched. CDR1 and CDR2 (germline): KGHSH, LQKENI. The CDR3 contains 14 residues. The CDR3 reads CASSYGQGAEKLFF. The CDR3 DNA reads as TGTGCCAGCTCATATGGACAGGGGGCTGAAAAACTGTTTTTT. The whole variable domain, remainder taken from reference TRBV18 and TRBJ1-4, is NAGVMQNPRHLVRRRGQEARLRCSPMKGHSHVYWYRQLPEEGLKFMVYLQKENIIDESGMPKERFSAEFPKEGPSILRIQQVVRGDSAAYFCASSYGQGAEKLFFGSGTQLSVL.

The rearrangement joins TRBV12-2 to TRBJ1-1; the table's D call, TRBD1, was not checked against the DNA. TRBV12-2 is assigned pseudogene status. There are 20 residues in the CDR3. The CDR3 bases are TGTGCAAGTCGTCTGTCCTCGGCACGGGACAGGGGGCCCATTAACACTGAAGCTTTCTTT. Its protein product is CASRLSSARDRGPINTEAFF.

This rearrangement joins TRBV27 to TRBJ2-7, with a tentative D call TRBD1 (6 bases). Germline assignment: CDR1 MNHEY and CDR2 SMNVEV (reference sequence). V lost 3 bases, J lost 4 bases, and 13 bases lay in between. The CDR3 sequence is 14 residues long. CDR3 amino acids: CASSFDRFDYEQYF. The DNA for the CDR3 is TGTGCCAGCAGTTTCGACAGGTTTGATTACGAGCAGTACTTC.

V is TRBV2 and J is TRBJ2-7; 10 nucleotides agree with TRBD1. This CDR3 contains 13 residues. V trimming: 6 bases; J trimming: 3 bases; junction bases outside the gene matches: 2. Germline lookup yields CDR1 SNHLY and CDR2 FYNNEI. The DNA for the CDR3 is TGTGCCAGCAGCCGGGACAGGGGCTACGAGCAGTACTTC. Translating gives CASSRDRGYEQYF.

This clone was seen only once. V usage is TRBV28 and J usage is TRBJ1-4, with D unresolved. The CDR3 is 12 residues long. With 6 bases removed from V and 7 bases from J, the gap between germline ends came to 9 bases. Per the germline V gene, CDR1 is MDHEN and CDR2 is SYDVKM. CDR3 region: CASRAVGEKLFF. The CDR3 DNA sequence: TGTGCCAGCAGGGCGGTAGGTGAAAAACTGTTTTTT.

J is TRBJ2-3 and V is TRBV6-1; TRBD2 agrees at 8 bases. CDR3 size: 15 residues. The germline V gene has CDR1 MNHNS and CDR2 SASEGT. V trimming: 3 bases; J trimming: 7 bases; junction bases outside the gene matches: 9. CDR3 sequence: CASSDWRGVTHTQYF. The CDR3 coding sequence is TGTGCCAGCAGTGACTGGCGGGGGGTTACCCATACGCAGTATTTT.

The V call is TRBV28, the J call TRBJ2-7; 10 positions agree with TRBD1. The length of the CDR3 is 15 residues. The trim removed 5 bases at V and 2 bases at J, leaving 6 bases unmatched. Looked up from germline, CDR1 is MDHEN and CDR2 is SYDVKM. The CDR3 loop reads CASSPAGTGAYEQYF. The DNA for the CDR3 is TGTGCCAGCAGTCCCGCCGGGACAGGGGCCTACGAGCAGTACTTC.